Many counts were recorded for the clone carrying this T cell receptor beta chain. Antigen: not known. The sample comes from a study of CD8 T cells in ankylosing spondylitis. 5'-RACE, quantitative and with molecular barcodes, yielded the TCR beta libraries. TCRdb processed the 5' RACE reads anew with MiXCR; each CDR3 protein has one entry. The table includes 500,000 to 650,000 distinct CDR3 sequences, over 4% detected once. Germline CDR1 and CDR2: SGHNT and YYREEE (reference sequence). This CDR3 is built from 14 residues. Trimming removed 4 bases from V and 3 bases from J, with 13 bases in between. Study outcomes and limitations: Clones that were linked to disease were CD8+ and were relatively rare in peripheral blood. Several highly homologous variants made up a TCR beta motif that seemed to typify ankylosing spondylitis blood. Past studies reported some motif variants in reactive arthritis synovial fluid and blood.

The receptor's source is a male donor with ankylosing spondylitis. The rearrangement joins TRBV5-4 to TRBJ1-1; possibly TRBD1 for D (6 bases). Sequencing was carried out using blood, either unsorted or a sorted T cell fraction (not recorded which). The CDR3 sequence is CASSPDSQHTEAFF. CDR3 nucleotides: TGTGCCAGCAGCCCGGACAGTCAACACACTGAAGCTTTCTTT.